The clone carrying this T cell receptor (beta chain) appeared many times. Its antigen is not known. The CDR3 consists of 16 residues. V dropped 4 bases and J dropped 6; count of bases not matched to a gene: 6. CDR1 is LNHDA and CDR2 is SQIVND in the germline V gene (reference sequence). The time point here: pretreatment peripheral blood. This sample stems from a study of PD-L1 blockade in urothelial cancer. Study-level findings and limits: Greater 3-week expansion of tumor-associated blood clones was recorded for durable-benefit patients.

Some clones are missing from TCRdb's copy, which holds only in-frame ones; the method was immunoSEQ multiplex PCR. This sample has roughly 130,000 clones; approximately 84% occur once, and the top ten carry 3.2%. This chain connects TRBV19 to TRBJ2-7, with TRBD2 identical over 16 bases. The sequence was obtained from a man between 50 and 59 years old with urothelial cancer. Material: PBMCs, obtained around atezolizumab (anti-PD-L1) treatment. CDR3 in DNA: TGTGCCAGTAGTAAAGGGACTAGCGGGAGGGCCAGCGAGCAGTACTTC. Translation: CASSKGTSGRASEQYF.